The 10 T cell receptor beta chains in this list originate from one sample, sequenced in a study of spatial heterogeneity in lung cancer. One entry per CDR3 protein results from TCRdb running MiXCR on the 5' RACE reads. The sample records 27,000 or so distinct CDR3 sequences, 5% to 6.5% being singletons. The time point: blood at routine non-recurrence follow-up after resection. Sequencing used PBMCs, obtained at follow-up. These receptors all come from a female donor with early-stage non-small cell lung cancer.

CDR3 amino acids: CASSLIGDHEQYF. CDR3 sequence (DNA): TGTGCCAGCAGTTTGATAGGGGACCACGAGCAGTACTTC. V usage is TRBV6-2 or TRBV6-3 and J usage is TRBJ2-7; D might be TRBD1 or TRBD2, each matching 5 bases. This CDR3 is 13 amino acids long. Germline V gene lookup returns CDR1 MNHEY and CDR2 SVGEGT. Trimming pared 4 bases from V and 5 bases from J, leaving 12 bases between.

The sample holds many counts of this clonotype. J is TRBJ2-3 and V is TRBV20-1; 15 bases map to TRBD2. Looked up from germline, CDR1 is DFQATT and CDR2 is SNEGSKA (reference sequence). V shed 0 bases, J shed 5 bases, and the junction held 6 bases outside the gene matches. The CDR3 runs to 17 residues. This CDR3 reads CSARDVGLAGGGDTQYF. Here the CDR3 DNA reads TGCAGTGCTAGAGACGTCGGACTAGCGGGAGGGGGAGATACGCAGTATTTT.

This clonotype was detected many times. The chain is built from TRBV7-2 and TRBJ2-1; 14 nucleotides align to TRBD2. The germline V gene encodes CDR1 SGHTA and CDR2 FQGNSA. Trimming cost V 5 bases and J 6 bases; bases outside gene matches: 6. This CDR3 comprises 16 residues. As DNA, the CDR3 is TGTGCCAGCAGCCCTCGACTAGCGGGAGGGGCCAATGAGCAGTTCTTC. Residues: CASSPRLAGGANEQFF.

This clonotype has only a few counts. One end of the junction is discordant with germline, which a read error may explain. The chain links TRBV27 to TRBJ2-7, with D perhaps being TRBD1 or TRBD2 (5 bases each). The CDR3 runs to 13 residues. Germline assignment: CDR1 MNHEY and CDR2 SMNVEV (reference sequence). CDR3 nucleotides: TGTGCCAGCAGTTTACAGGGACGTACTCCCCTCAACTTC. It is translated as CASSLQGRTPLNF.

This clonotype was counted ten times or more. The chain uses TRBV4-2 and TRBJ2-2; the D gene is possibly TRBD2 (6 bases). V lost 0 bases to trimming and J lost 9 bases, with 8 bases between them. CDR1 and CDR2 from the germline V gene are LGHNA and YNFKEQ. The CDR3 runs to 13 residues. CDR3 in DNA: TGTGCCAGCAGCCAAGATGGGAGGCGGGAGCTGTTTTTT. Amino acids: CASSQDGRRELFF.

By share of the sample, this clonotype is medium-sized. This chain links TRBV7-2 with TRBJ2-7; 13 bases map to TRBD2. J was trimmed by 7 bases and V by 4 bases; bases with no gene match: 7. Germline loops: CDR1 SGHTA, CDR2 FQGNSA. This CDR3 has 15 residues. The CDR3 nucleotides read TGTGCCAGCAGCTCAGGACTAGCGGGAGTGGGGGAGCAGTACTTC. This sequence encodes CASSSGLAGVGEQYF.

The sample holds many counts of this clonotype. This CDR3 reads CSATGTAQETQYF. In DNA, the CDR3 is TGCAGTGCTACAGGGACAGCACAAGAGACCCAGTACTTC. The chain couples TRBV20-1 to TRBJ2-5, with 7 bases lining up with TRBD1. This CDR3 is built from 13 residues. V was pared by 4 bases and J by 2 bases, with 4 bases of the junction left unmatched. Germline CDR1 is DFQATT and CDR2 is SNEGSKA (reference sequence).

This chain connects TRBV20-1 to TRBJ2-7; 10 positions match TRBD1. Germline V CDR1 and CDR2: DFQATT, SNEGSKA (reference sequence). This CDR3 is built from 15 residues. V was pared by 5 bases and J by 2 bases, with 9 bases of the junction left unmatched. This chain's CDR3 is CSAAPGQGPTYEQYF. The DNA for the CDR3 is TGCAGTGCTGCACCGGGACAGGGGCCGACCTACGAGCAGTACTTC.

The V and J genes are TRBV29-1 and TRBJ1-2, with 7 bases fitting TRBD1. The CDR3 sequence is 13 residues long. The germline V gene has CDR1 SQVTM and CDR2 ANQGSEA. With V trimmed by 6 bases and J by 0 bases, 4 bases remained unmatched. The DNA of the CDR3 is TGCAGCGTGGTCGGGACAGCTAACTATGGCTACACCTTC. This gives the protein CSVVGTANYGYTF.

This clonotype was seen many times. The rearrangement uses TRBV10-3 and TRBJ1-1, with 7 bases identical to TRBD1. Trimming removed 4 bases from V and 0 bases from J; junction bases left unmatched: 5. This CDR3 is built from 15 residues. Germline lookup yields CDR1 ENHRY and CDR2 SYGVKD. CDR3 amino acids: CAISVNTGVNTEAFF. DNA of the CDR3: TGTGCCATCAGTGTGAACACAGGGGTGAACACTGAAGCTTTCTTT.